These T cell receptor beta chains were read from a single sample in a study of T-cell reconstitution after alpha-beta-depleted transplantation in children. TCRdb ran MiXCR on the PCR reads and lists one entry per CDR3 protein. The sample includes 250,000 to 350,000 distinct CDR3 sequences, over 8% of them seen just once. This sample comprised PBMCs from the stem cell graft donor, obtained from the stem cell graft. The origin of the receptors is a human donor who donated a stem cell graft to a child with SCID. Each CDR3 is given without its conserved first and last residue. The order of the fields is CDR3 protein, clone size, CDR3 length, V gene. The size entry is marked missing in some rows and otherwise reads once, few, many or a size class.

CDR3aa: ASSLRPGTASYNEQF; abundance: .; len: 15; v_gene: TRBV5-1
CDR3aa: ASSQALTSTGANVLT; abundance: .; len: 15; v_gene: TRBV3-1
CDR3aa: SVGGLVSYEQY; abundance: many; len: 11; v_gene: TRBV29-1
CDR3aa: ASSLSSMVSNEQF; abundance: few; len: 13; v_gene: TRBV27
CDR3aa: ASGPGRGFFLPEEQY; abundance: .; len: 15; v_gene: TRBV25-1
CDR3aa: ASRFQGHYTGELF; abundance: .; len: 13; v_gene: TRBV27
CDR3aa: SASGTVNEKLF; abundance: few; len: 11; v_gene: TRBV20-1
CDR3aa: SAVDSSYNSPLH; abundance: .; len: 12; v_gene: TRBV20-1
CDR3aa: SAREPGTLTDTQY; abundance: few; len: 13; v_gene: TRBV20-1
CDR3aa: AISIAGASYEQY; abundance: few; len: 12; v_gene: TRBV10-3
CDR3aa: ASSLQGTSYEQY; abundance: .; len: 12; v_gene: TRBV5-1